Below are 3 T cell receptor beta chains sequenced from a single sample in a study of early stage breast cancer tumors. Clones were read by immunoSEQ multiplex PCR, and TCRdb kept only the in-frame ones, dropping some. The top ten hold roughly a tenth of the sample, which has tens of thousands of clones, 60% to 80% seen once. Sequenced sample: breast tumor tissue. The receptor source for this set is a person between 30 and 45 years old with breast cancer.

CDR3 DNA sequence: TGCAGCGTTGCCGGGACAGGGGGAGGAGAGACCCAGTACTTC. This codes for CSVAGTGGGETQYF. The V and J genes are TRBV29-1 and TRBJ2-5; 11 positions match TRBD1. V trimming: 4 bases; J trimming: 4 bases; junction bases outside the gene matches: 5. The CDR3 is 14 residues long. Germline V gene lookup returns CDR1 SQVTM and CDR2 ANQGSEA. The full variable domain, rest sourced from reference TRBV29-1 and TRBJ2-5, is SAVISQKPSRDICQRGTSLTIQCQVDSQVTMMFWYRQQPGQSLTLIATANQGSEATYESGFVIDKFPISRPNLTFSTLTVSNMSPEDSSIYLCSVAGTGGGETQYFGPGTRLLVL.

J is TRBJ1-5 and V is TRBV5-8; a possible D gene is TRBD1 (5 bases). This CDR3 contains 15 residues. Germline V gene lookup returns CDR1 SGHTS and CDR2 YDEGEE. V was clipped by 1 base and J by 6 bases, with 14 bases between them. The CDR3 loop reads CASSLLGVGRQPQHF. Here the CDR3 DNA reads TGTGCCAGCAGCTTGTTGGGGGTGGGACGTCAGCCCCAGCATTTT.

The chain combines TRBV19 with TRBJ2-5, with 9 nucleotides matching TRBD2. Unmatched junction bases numbered 8, after V lost 4 bases and J lost 2 bases. The germline gives CDR1 LNHDA, CDR2 SQIVND (reference sequence). The CDR3 consists of 16 residues. This CDR3 is CASSRGTSWSQETQYF. CDR3 sequence (DNA): TGTGCCAGTAGTAGGGGGACTAGCTGGTCTCAAGAGACCCAGTACTTC.